This T cell receptor beta chain stems from a study of T cells in Graves' hyperthyroidism and ophthalmopathy. Study-wide results and caveats: Using 13 V-J features, a model discriminated ophthalmopathy from stable hyperthyroidism.

V lost 6 bases and J 0 bases, leaving 12 bases between the germline ends. The CDR3 spans 15 residues. Looked up from germline, CDR1 is SGHRS and CDR2 is YFSETQ. Using RNA transcripts as the source, TCR beta CDR3 regions were amplified. Carried out on the TCR CDR3, a first-round RT-PCR used the HTBI primer set. In TCRdb, the multiplex PCR reads were re-called with MiXCR into one record per CDR3 protein. The table includes roughly 840,000 distinct CDR3 sequences, 38% detected once. This clonotype was observed a few times. What it recognizes is unknown. The sample comprised blood. The TCR sequence derives from a man between 18 and 29 years old with Graves' hyperthyroidism. The chain employs TRBV5-1 and TRBJ2-2; tentative D call: TRBD1 (6 bases). The CDR3 reads CASIGTTTNTGELFF. The CDR3 DNA sequence: TGCGCCAGCATTGGGACAACAACGAACACCGGGGAGCTGTTTTTT.